This entry lists 2 T cell receptor beta chains sequenced from one sample in a study of blood T cell repertoires in COVID-19. Only in-frame clones appear in the TCRdb table, and some are missing; sequencing was by immunoSEQ multiplex PCR. The sample records fewer than 350,000 clones, approximately 91% being singletons. The sequenced material came from PBMCs or T cells enriched from blood (not recorded which). The receptors originated from a woman in her 40s with acute COVID-19.

This chain links TRBV19 with TRBJ2-5; D is possibly TRBD2 (5 bases). The CDR3 covers 14 residues. The germline V and J ends were trimmed by 6 bases and 7 bases, with 18 bases remaining between them. Germline V gene lookup returns CDR1 LNHDA and CDR2 SQIVND (reference sequence). This CDR3 reads CASRLSRVAGTQYF. The CDR3, as DNA: TGTGCCAGTAGATTAAGTCGGGTTGCGGGGACCCAGTACTTC.

The genes are TRBV18 and TRBJ2-7; 14 nucleotides align to TRBD2. CDR3 size: 16 residues. CDR1 is KGHSH and CDR2 is LQKENI in the germline V gene. Trimming cost V 5 bases and J 5 bases; bases outside gene matches: 8. CDR3 in DNA: TGTGCCAGCTCAAGGGGACTAGCGGGAGTCGTCAACGAGCAGTACTTC. It translates to CASSRGLAGVVNEQYF.